The rows below give T cell receptor beta chains drawn from one sample of a study of blood T cell repertoires in COVID-19. TCRdb keeps only in-frame clones here, not all; method: immunoSEQ multiplex PCR. The sample holds 270,000 or so clones, 75% to 90% seen once. What was sequenced was PBMCs or T cells enriched from blood (not recorded which). These TCRs come from a woman aged 25 to 39 with acute COVID-19. Each CDR3 is given with its conserved first and last residue. D genes are given only for firm matches. Not every row has a clone size; where given, it reads once, few, many or a size class.

d_gene,abundance,v_gene,j_gene,CDR3nt,CDR3aa
.,once,TRBV25-1,TRBJ2-7,TGTGCCAGCAGTGGTTCATACGAGCAGTACTTC,CASSGSYEQYF
TRBD1,once,TRBV9,TRBJ2-2,TGTGCCAGCAGCCTCCGGGACAGAAACACCGGGGAGCTGTTTTTT,CASSLRDRNTGELFF
.,.,TRBV28,TRBJ2-5,TGTGCCAGCAGTTTATACGGGTTGCGTTATCAGTACTTC,CASSLYGLRYQYF
.,few,TRBV7-2,TRBJ2-2,TGTGCCAGCAGCTTAGGTAGCGTGTCCGCCGGGGAGCTGTTTTTT,CASSLGSVSAGELFF
.,.,TRBV6-2/TRBV6-3,TRBJ2-3,TGTGCCAGCAGTTCGCTAGGGGACACAGATACGCAGTATTTT,CASSSLGDTDTQYF
TRBD2,.,TRBV6-5,TRBJ2-7,TGTGCCAGCAGTTACCGGGGACTAGCGCCCTACGAGCAGTACTTC,CASSYRGLAPYEQYF
.,.,TRBV15,TRBJ1-5,TGTGCCACCAGCAGCGCCGTTCTAGGACAGTTCAATCAGCCCCAGCATTTT,CATSSAVLGQFNQPQHF
.,.,TRBV6-2/TRBV6-3,TRBJ1-1,TGTGCCAGCAGTGAGGACCGACAGGCCCCGGGGACTGAAGCTTTCTTT,CASSEDRQAPGTEAFF
TRBD1,once,TRBV10-1,TRBJ1-5,TGCGCCAGCAGTGAATCCTGGACAGGGGGCGATAGCAATCAGCCCCAGCATTTT,CASSESWTGGDSNQPQHF
TRBD1,.,TRBV9,TRBJ2-1,TGTGCCAGCAGCGCGACGACAGGGGGCTACAATGAGCAGTTCTTC,CASSATTGGYNEQFF
.,.,TRBV24-1,TRBJ2-2,TGTGCCAGCACGGAGGGGAACACCGGGGAGCTGTTTTTT,CASTEGNTGELFF
TRBD2,few,TRBV7-9,TRBJ2-7,TGTGCCAGCAGCCGGGGAAGCGGGAGGCTGACGTACTTC,CASSRGSGRLTYF
.,.,TRBV6-5,TRBJ1-2,TGTGCCAGCAGCTCCAGCCGGGATAGGCCCGGCTACACCTTC,CASSSSRDRPGYTF
TRBD1,.,TRBV9,TRBJ1-4,TGTGCCAGCAGCCCAGACGGGACAGGGAACGAAAAACTGTTTTTT,CASSPDGTGNEKLFF
.,.,TRBV7-6,TRBJ2-3,TGTGCCAGCAGCTTAGACTCCAGCGGGACAGATACGCAGTATTTT,CASSLDSSGTDTQYF
.,.,TRBV4-3,TRBJ2-3,TGCGCCAGCAGCCAGGCGGGACTCGACACAGATACGCAGTATTTT,CASSQAGLDTDTQYF
.,.,TRBV4-1,TRBJ1-2,TGCGCCAGCAGCCAAGTTGTCTCCTCCTATGGCTACACCTTC,CASSQVVSSYGYTF
.,.,TRBV27,TRBJ1-6,TGTGCCAGCAGTTCCCTGCAGGCGAGGGATTCACCCCTCCACTTT,CASSSLQARDSPLHF
.,.,TRBV28,TRBJ1-6,TGTGCCAGCTTTGGAAGGGGCCTTAATTCACCCCTCCACTTT,CASFGRGLNSPLHF
TRBD2,.,TRBV5-1,TRBJ2-2,TGCGCCAGCAGCCCAAAGACTAGCGGGAGTTCTCTCACCGGGGAGCTGTTTTTT,CASSPKTSGSSLTGELFF
TRBD1,.,TRBV6-2/TRBV6-3,TRBJ1-4,TGTGCCAGCAGCAGACAGGGGGCGGTAACTAATGAAAAACTGTTTTTT,CASSRQGAVTNEKLFF
.,many,TRBV7-9,TRBJ2-7,TGTGCCAGCAGCTTATTTGACAGTGCCTACGAGCAGTACTTC,CASSLFDSAYEQYF
TRBD1,.,TRBV19,TRBJ1-2,TGTGCCAGTAATCCAGGGGGCAACTATGGCTACACCTTC,CASNPGGNYGYTF
.,.,TRBV19,TRBJ2-1,TGTGCCAGTAGTACGTCCTACAGGCTTCCCTACAATGAGCAGTTCTTC,CASSTSYRLPYNEQFF
.,.,TRBV10-3,TRBJ1-1,TGTGCCGTAAGTACAGGGCGGGACACTGAAGCTTTCTTT,CAVSTGRDTEAFF
.,.,TRBV13,TRBJ1-3,TGTGCCAGCAGCTTTCTCCTTTCTGGAAACACCATATATTTT,CASSFLLSGNTIYF
.,.,TRBV14,TRBJ1-1,TGTGCCAGCAGCCCGCCCTTGCGGTGGAGGTCTGAAGCTTTCTTT,CASSPPLRWRSEAFF
.,.,TRBV6-4,TRBJ2-7,TGTGCCAGCAGTGACTCCGTGTCAGGCGAGCAGTACTTC,CASSDSVSGEQYF
TRBD1,.,TRBV6-2/TRBV6-3,TRBJ2-2,TGTGCCAGCAGCCGGGACAGGGTCCCGAACACCGGGGAGCTGTTTTTT,CASSRDRVPNTGELFF
TRBD1,.,TRBV5-1,TRBJ1-1,TGCGCCAGCAGCACGGGACAGGGGGCGAGCACTGAAGCTTTCTTT,CASSTGQGASTEAFF
.,.,TRBV5-1,TRBJ1-1,TGCGCCAGCAGCCCCGGTGGCGGGAACACTGAAGCTTTCTTT,CASSPGGGNTEAFF
TRBD1,.,TRBV5-1,TRBJ1-2,TGCGCCAGCAGCTTGGGACAAGGTACCAGGGGGCGAGGCTACACCTTC,CASSLGQGTRGRGYTF
.,.,TRBV28,TRBJ1-1,TGTGCCAGCGGGGAGCCACCCACCAACACTGAAGCTTTCTTT,CASGEPPTNTEAFF
TRBD2,.,TRBV27,TRBJ2-5,TGTGCCAGCAGACTAGCGGTACAAGAGACCCAGTACTTC,CASRLAVQETQYF
TRBD2,.,TRBV6-1,TRBJ2-1,TGTGCCAGCAGTGAAGTGTGGGGAGGGGTAGCGGAGAACTACAATGAGCAGTTCTTC,CASSEVWGGVAENYNEQFF
.,.,TRBV14,TRBJ2-4,TGTGCCAGCAGCCAAGAAGTGGGAGGTCTGTACTTC,CASSQEVGGLYF
TRBD1,.,TRBV24-1,TRBJ2-7,TGTGCCACCAGTGAAGGGACAGGGGACTACGAGCAGTACTTC,CATSEGTGDYEQYF
TRBD1,.,TRBV4-2,TRBJ1-5,TGTGCCAGCAGCCAGGTAGGACAGGAGTATCAGCCCCAGCATTTT,CASSQVGQEYQPQHF
TRBD2,.,TRBV27,TRBJ2-2,TGTGCCAGCAGGGCGGGAGGGGACACCGGGGAGCTGTTTTTT,CASRAGGDTGELFF
TRBD2,.,TRBV6-1,TRBJ2-1,TGTGCCAGCAGTGAATTAAGAACTAGCGGGAGTTTATCCTCCTACAATGAGCAGTTCTTC,CASSELRTSGSLSSYNEQFF
.,.,TRBV16,TRBJ1-2,TGTGCCAGCAGCCACCCTAGCAGTTCTAACTATGGCTACACCTTC,CASSHPSSSNYGYTF
.,few,TRBV25-1,TRBJ1-4,TGTGCCAGCAGTGAATCAGGGTCTGACGAAAAACTGTTTTTT,CASSESGSDEKLFF
.,.,TRBV25-1,TRBJ1-1,TGTGCCAGCAAGGGACAGAACACTGAAGCTTTCTTT,CASKGQNTEAFF
.,.,TRBV27,TRBJ1-2,TGTGCCAGCAGTAACCGGGAGGGCCACGACTATGGCTACACCTTC,CASSNREGHDYGYTF
TRBD2,.,TRBV28,TRBJ2-7,TGTGCCAGCAGAACCCCGACTAGCGGGTACGAGCAGTACTTC,CASRTPTSGYEQYF
TRBD2,.,TRBV24-1,TRBJ2-1,TGTGCCACCAGTGATTTCCGGGACACCGGGACTAGCGGGAGAGGTGAGCAGTTCTTC,CATSDFRDTGTSGRGEQFF